This T cell receptor beta chain was retrieved from a study of CD8 T cells in Susac syndrome. The control participants were healthy donors, and these controls were matched with respect to both age and sex. RNA in amounts of roughly 0.45 to 1 ug was reverse transcribed with random hexamers. Multiplex PCR with immunoSEQ amplified the TCR beta CDR3 across 54 Vbeta and 13 Jbeta. TCRdb passed the immunoSEQ multiplex PCR reads through MiXCR, listing each CDR3 protein once. The table has 120,000 to 150,000 distinct CDR3 sequences, roughly 94% seen once. CDR3 length: 15 residues. The germline CDR1 and CDR2 sequences are DFQATT and SNEGSKA (reference sequence). The J segment lost 2 bases and the V segment lost 0 bases, leaving 6 bases of the junction unmatched.

The chain recombines TRBV20-1 with TRBJ1-2, with TRBD1 identical over 7 bases. Sequenced input: CD4+ T cells from PBMCs. The sequence was collected from a human donor in good health. Here the CDR3 reads CSARDPGTVNYGYTF. The CDR3, as DNA: TGCAGTGCTAGAGATCCCGGGACAGTCAACTATGGCTACACCTTC.